This TCR beta chain was recovered during a study of OX40 agonist ivuxolimab in advanced cancers. This CDR3 region has 14 residues. Trimming removed 5 bases at V and 4 bases at J, with 14 bases between. Per germline, CDR1 MNHEY and CDR2 SVGAGI. Clones were sequenced by immunoSEQ multiplex PCR, and TCRdb holds only the in-frame ones, with some missing. The sample holds some 66,000 clones, 77% seen once. The chain recombines TRBV6-5 with TRBJ2-5; D gene uncertain. The clonotype was recovered from an adult with an advanced solid tumor such as melanoma, head and neck, liver or kidney cancer. This specimen was CD4+ or CD8+ T cells sorted from blood, taken in a trial of the OX40 agonist ivuxolimab. In DNA form, the CDR3 reads TGTGCCAGCAGTACATCCGGACGGCGAGAGACCCAGTACTTC. Residues: CASSTSGRRETQYF.